Here is one T cell receptor beta chain with its context. Its specificity is not known. Amplification targeted TCR beta CDR3 regions from RNA transcripts. The TCR CDR3 was amplified in a first-round RT-PCR using the HTBI primer set. TCRdb passed the multiplex PCR reads through MiXCR, listing each CDR3 protein once. The sample lists under 500,000 distinct CDR3 sequences, around 15% occurring once. The data were taken from a study of T cells in Graves' hyperthyroidism and ophthalmopathy. As for the study in general: Before treatment of any kind, peripheral blood was taken at initial diagnosis.

CDR3 length: 15 amino acids. Germline V gene data show CDR1 as SGHTS and CDR2 as YDEGEE. The J segment lost 2 bases and the V segment lost 5 bases, leaving 4 bases of the junction unmatched. Any patient presenting with uncontrolled infection, other autoimmune disease, pregnancy or lactation was left out. Overall study findings and caveats: In the blood, most expanded thyroid clonotypes above 0.001 appeared as well. Using 13 V-J features, a model discriminated ophthalmopathy from stable hyperthyroidism.

Sequencing was performed on blood. The rearrangement joins TRBV5-8 to TRBJ1-5; the match to TRBD1 covers 10 bases. This TCR was sampled from a man in his forties or fifties with Graves' ophthalmopathy. CDR3 nucleotide sequence: TGTGCCAGCAGTAAGGGGACAGGGGGCAATCAGCCCCAGCATTTT. Translated, it gives CASSKGTGGNQPQHF.